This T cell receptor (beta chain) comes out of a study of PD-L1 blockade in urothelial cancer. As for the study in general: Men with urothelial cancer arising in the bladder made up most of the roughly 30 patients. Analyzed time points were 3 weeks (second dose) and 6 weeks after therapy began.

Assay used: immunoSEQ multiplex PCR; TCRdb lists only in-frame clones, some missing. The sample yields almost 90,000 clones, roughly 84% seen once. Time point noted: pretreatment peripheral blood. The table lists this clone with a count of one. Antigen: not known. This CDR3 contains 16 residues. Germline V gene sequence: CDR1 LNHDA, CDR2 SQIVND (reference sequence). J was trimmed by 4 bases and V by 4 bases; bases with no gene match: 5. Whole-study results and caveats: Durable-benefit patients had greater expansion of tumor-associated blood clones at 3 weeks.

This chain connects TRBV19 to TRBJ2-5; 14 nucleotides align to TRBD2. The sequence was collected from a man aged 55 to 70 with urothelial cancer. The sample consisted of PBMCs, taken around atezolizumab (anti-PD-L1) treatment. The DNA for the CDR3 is TGTGCCAGTAGTAGGACTAGCGGGGGGCGCGGAGAGACCCAGTACTTC. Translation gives CASSRTSGGRGETQYF.